This T cell receptor beta chain was obtained from a study of T cell responses to AZD1222 COVID-19 vaccine. The CDR3 has 13 amino acids. CDR1 is MNHEY and CDR2 is SVGAGI in the germline V gene. V lost 8 bases and J lost 0, with 10 bases in between. Second doses that came at about 4 or about 12 weeks were put together. The protocol was immunoSEQ multiplex PCR, while the TCRdb copy is restricted to in-frame clones and leaves out a portion. The table has about 70,000 clones, about 80% seen once. The sample here was peripheral blood, taken 28 days after the second AZD1222 dose. The clonotype comes from an adult who received the AZD1222 COVID-19 vaccine. The V call is TRBV6-5, the J call TRBJ1-2, with D uncertain. The CDR3 region has the DNA TGTGCCAGCGGTCATGGGTCTAACTATGGCTACACCTTC. It specifies CASGHGSNYGYTF.